This T cell receptor (beta chain) stems from a study of monozygotic twins with cystic fibrosis. The CDR3 is 15 residues long. CDR1 is SGHNT and CDR2 is YYREEE in the germline V gene (reference sequence). The J segment lost 1 base and the V segment lost 5 bases, leaving 5 bases of the junction unmatched. Profiling relied on immunoSEQ multiplex PCR, and the TCRdb table lists in-frame clones only, not all of them. The sample has approximately 27,000 clones, approximately 90% seen once; the top ten hold around 0.57%. Material: blood. The receptor comes from a girl between 2 and 10 years old with cystic fibrosis. V and J are TRBV5-4 and TRBJ2-3; 9 bases align to TRBD2. CDR3 sequence: CASSYWTSGTDTQYF. The CDR3 nucleotides read TGTGCCAGCAGTTATTGGACTAGCGGCACAGATACGCAGTATTTT.